This is a list of T cell receptor beta chains from one sample in a study of OX40 agonist ivuxolimab in advanced cancers. Libraries were prepared by immunoSEQ multiplex PCR; TCRdb keeps only in-frame clonotypes and omits some of them. The sample has about 67,000 clones, roughly 92% seen once. Source: CD4+ or CD8+ T cells sorted from blood, taken in a trial of the OX40 agonist ivuxolimab. The receptors originated from an adult with an advanced solid tumor such as melanoma, head and neck, liver or kidney cancer. The CDR3 runs from the conserved cysteine through the conserved F or W. D genes are given only for firm matches. Size is stated for part of the rows, as once, few or many counts, or as a class when the clone is expanded.

j_call	v_call	clone_size	d_call	cdr3_nt	cdr3_aa
TRBJ1-5	TRBV10-3	.	.	TGTGCCACCAACCCAGAAGGTCAGCCCCAGCATTTT	CATNPEGQPQHF
TRBJ1-5	TRBV7-2	.	.	TGTGCCAGCAGCTACCAGGGCGAACAGCCCCAGCATTTT	CASSYQGEQPQHF
TRBJ2-5	TRBV5-1	.	.	TGCGCCAGCAGCCTTAACAGGGGAGGAGAGACCCAGTACTTC	CASSLNRGGETQYF
TRBJ1-2	TRBV6-1	.	.	TGTGCCAGCAGTTTAGAACCTCACTATGGCTACACCTTC	CASSLEPHYGYTF
TRBJ1-1	TRBV5-1	.	.	TGCGCCAGCAGCTTGTTGCAGAACACTGAAGCTTTCTTT	CASSLLQNTEAFF
TRBJ2-1	TRBV7-8	.	.	TGTGCCAGCACCCTCACGGGGAGGTCCTACAATGAGCAGTTCTTC	CASTLTGRSYNEQFF
TRBJ2-7	TRBV29-1	.	.	TGCAGCGTCGCTCGACAGGGAGGTTCCTACGAGCAGTACTTC	CSVARQGGSYEQYF
TRBJ1-2	TRBV7-6	.	TRBD1	TGTGCCAGCAGCCCTACTATCGGGACAGGGGATGGCTACACCTTC	CASSPTIGTGDGYTF
TRBJ2-1	TRBV7-2	.	.	TGTGCCAGTAGACCGGGACTCCCCCCGGTTGAGCAGTTCTTC	CASRPGLPPVEQFF
TRBJ2-1	TRBV7-2	.	.	TGTGCCAGCAGCTCCCGGGGTATCTCCTACAATGAGCAGTTCTTC	CASSSRGISYNEQFF
TRBJ1-1	TRBV6-5	few	.	TGTGCCAGCAGTATGTATCGGGACACTGAAGCTTTCTTT	CASSMYRDTEAFF
TRBJ1-5	TRBV28	.	TRBD1	TGTGCCAGCAGTCCTGGACAGGGGGCCGATCAGCCCCAGCATTTT	CASSPGQGADQPQHF
TRBJ2-3	TRBV28	.	TRBD2	TGTGCCAGCAGTTTGAACTCCGGGGGGGATACGCAGTATTTT	CASSLNSGGDTQYF
TRBJ2-2	TRBV18	.	TRBD2	TGTGCCAGCTCACCCAGACTAGCGGAGGACACCGGGGAGCTGTTTTTT	CASSPRLAEDTGELFF
TRBJ1-5	TRBV5-6	.	.	TGTGCCAGCAGCCTCAGGGGAAACGGCAATCAGCCCCAGCATTTT	CASSLRGNGNQPQHF
TRBJ2-1	TRBV7-2	once	.	TGTGCCAGCAGCTTAGCAGGCAATAACAATGAGCAGTTCTTC	CASSLAGNNNEQFF